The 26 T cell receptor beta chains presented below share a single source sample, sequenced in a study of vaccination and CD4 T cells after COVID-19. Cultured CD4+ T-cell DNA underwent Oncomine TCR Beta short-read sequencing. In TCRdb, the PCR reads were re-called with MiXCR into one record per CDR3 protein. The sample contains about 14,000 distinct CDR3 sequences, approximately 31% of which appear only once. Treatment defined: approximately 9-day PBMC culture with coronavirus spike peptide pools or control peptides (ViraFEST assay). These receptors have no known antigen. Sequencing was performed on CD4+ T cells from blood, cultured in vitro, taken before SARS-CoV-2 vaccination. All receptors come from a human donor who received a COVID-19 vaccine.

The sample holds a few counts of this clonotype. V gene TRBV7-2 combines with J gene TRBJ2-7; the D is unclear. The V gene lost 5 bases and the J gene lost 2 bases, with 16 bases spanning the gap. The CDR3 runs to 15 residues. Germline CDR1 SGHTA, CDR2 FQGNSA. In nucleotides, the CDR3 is TGTGCCAGCAGCCTAACCGGTACAGTCACCTACGAGCAGTACTTC. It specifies CASSLTGTVTYEQYF.

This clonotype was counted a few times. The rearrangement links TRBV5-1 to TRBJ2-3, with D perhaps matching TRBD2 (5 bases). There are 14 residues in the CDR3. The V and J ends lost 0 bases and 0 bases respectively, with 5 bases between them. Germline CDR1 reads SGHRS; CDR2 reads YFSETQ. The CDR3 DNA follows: TGCGCCAGCAGCTTGGCGGGGAGCACAGATACGCAGTATTTT. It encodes CASSLAGSTDTQYF.

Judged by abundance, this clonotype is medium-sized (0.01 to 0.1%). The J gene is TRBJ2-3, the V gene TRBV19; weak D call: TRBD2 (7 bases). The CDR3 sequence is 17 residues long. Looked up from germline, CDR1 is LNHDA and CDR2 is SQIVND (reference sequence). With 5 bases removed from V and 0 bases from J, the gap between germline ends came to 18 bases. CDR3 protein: CASSELGGATSTDTQYF. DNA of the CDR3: TGTGCCAGTAGTGAATTAGGGGGGGCCACTAGCACAGATACGCAGTATTTT.

The chain's CDR3 is CSVDPFGTGISEQYF. In DNA, the CDR3 is TGCAGCGTTGACCCCTTCGGGACAGGGATCTCCGAGCAGTACTTC. This chain uses TRBV29-1 with TRBJ2-7; 9 positions match TRBD1. The CDR3 totals 15 residues. Germline-derived CDR1 and CDR2 are SQVTM and ANQGSEA. V trimming: 3 bases; J trimming: 6 bases; junction bases outside the gene matches: 12.

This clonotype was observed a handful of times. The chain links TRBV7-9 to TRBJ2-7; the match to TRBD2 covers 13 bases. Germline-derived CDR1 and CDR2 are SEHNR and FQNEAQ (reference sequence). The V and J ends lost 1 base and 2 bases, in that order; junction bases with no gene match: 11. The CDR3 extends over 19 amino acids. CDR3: CASSLVKPGLAGTTYEQYF. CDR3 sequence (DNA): TGTGCCAGCAGCTTAGTAAAACCGGGACTAGCGGGGACTACCTACGAGCAGTACTTC. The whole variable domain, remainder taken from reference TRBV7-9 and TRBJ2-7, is DTGVSQNPRHKITKRGQNVTFRCDPISEHNRLYWYRQTLGQGPEFLTYFQNEAQLEKSRLLSDRFSAERPKGSFSTLEIQRTEQGDSAMYLCASSLVKPGLAGTTYEQYFGPGTRLTVT.

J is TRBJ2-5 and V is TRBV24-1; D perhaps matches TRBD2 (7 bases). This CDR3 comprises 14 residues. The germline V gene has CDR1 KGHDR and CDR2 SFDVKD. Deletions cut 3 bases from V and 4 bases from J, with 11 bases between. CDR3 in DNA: TGTGCCACCAGTGATGCGGGGGCTGGAGAGACCCAGTACTTC. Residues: CATSDAGAGETQYF.

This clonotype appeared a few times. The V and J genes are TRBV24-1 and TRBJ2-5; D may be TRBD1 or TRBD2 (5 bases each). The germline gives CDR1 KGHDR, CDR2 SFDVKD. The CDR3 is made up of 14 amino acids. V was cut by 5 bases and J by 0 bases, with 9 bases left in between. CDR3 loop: CATSAEGYQETQYF. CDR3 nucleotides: TGTGCCACCAGTGCCGAGGGGTACCAAGAGACCCAGTACTTC.

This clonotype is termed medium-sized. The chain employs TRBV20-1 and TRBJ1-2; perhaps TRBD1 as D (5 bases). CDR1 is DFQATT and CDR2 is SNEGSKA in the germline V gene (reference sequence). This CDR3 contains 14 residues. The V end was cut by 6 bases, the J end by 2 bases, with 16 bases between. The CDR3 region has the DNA TGCAGTGCCGGGCGGTCAGGGACCAACTATGGCTACACCTTC. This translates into CSAGRSGTNYGYTF.

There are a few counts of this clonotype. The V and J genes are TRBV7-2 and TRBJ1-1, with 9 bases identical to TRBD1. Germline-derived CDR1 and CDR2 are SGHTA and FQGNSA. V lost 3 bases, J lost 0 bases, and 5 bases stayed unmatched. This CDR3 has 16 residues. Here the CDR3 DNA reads TGTGCCAGCAGCTTCCGACAGGGGGAAATGAACACTGAAGCTTTCTTT. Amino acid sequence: CASSFRQGEMNTEAFF. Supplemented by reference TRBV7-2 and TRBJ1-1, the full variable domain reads GAGVSQSPSNKVTEKGKDVELRCDPISGHTALYWYRQSLGQGLEFLIYFQGNSAPDKSGLPSDRFSAERTGGSVSTLTIQRTQQEDSAVYLCASSFRQGEMNTEAFFGQGTRLTVV.

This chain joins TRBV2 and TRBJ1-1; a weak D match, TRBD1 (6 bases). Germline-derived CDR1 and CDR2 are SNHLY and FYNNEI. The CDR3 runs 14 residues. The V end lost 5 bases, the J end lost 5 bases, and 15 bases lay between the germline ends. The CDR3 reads CASSKLRGMTEAFF. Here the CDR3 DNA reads TGTGCCAGCAGTAAACTAAGGGGGATGACTGAAGCTTTCTTT. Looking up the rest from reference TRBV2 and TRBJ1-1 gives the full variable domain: EPEVTQTPSHQVTQMGQEVILRCVPISNHLYFYWYRQILGQKVEFLVSFYNNEISEKSEIFDDQFSVERPDGSNFTLKIRSTKLEDSAMYFCASSKLRGMTEAFFGQGTRLTVV.

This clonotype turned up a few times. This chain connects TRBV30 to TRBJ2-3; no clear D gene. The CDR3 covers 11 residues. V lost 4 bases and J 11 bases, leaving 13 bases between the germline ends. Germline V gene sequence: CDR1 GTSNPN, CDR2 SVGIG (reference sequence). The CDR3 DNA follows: TGTGCCTGGACCAAGACGGGTTTGCAGTATTTT. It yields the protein CAWTKTGLQYF.

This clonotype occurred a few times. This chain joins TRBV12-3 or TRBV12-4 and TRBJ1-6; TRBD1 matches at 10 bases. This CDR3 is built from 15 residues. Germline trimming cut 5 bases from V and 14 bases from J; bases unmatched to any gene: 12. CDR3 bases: TGTGCCAGCAGTGCTCCGGGACAGGGGATGATAGCCCTCCACTTT. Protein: CASSAPGQGMIALHF.

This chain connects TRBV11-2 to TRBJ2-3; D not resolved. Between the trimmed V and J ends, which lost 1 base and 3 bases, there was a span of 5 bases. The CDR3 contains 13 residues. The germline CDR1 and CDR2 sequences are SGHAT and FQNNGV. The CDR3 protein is CASSLGRTDTQYF. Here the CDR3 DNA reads TGTGCCAGCAGCTTAGGCAGGACAGATACGCAGTATTTT.

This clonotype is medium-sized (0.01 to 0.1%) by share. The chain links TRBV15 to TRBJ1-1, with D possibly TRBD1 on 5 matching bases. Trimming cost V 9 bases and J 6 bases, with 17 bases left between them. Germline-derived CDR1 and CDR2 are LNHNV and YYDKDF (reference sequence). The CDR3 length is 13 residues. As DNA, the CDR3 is TGTGCCACATCCAGGGTATATGACGCTGAAGCTTTCTTT. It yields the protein CATSRVYDAEAFF. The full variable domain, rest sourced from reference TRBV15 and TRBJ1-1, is DAMVIQNPRYQVTQFGKPVTLSCSQTLNHNVMYWYQQKSSQAPKLLFHYYDKDFNNEADTPDNFQSRRPNTSFCFLDIRSPGLGDTAMYLCATSRVYDAEAFFGQGTRLTVV.

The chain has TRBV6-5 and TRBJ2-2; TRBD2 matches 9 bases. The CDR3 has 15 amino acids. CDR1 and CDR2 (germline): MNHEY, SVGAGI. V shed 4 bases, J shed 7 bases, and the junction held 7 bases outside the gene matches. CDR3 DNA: TGTGCCAGCAGTTCGGCGGGGGGGCAGATCGGGGAGCTGTTTTTT. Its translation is CASSSAGGQIGELFF.

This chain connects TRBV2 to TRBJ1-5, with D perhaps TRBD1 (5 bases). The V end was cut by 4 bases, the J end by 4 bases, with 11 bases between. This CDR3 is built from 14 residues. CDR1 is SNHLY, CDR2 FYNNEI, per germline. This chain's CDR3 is CASSVAGTNQPQHF. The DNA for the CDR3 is TGTGCCAGCAGTGTGGCAGGGACTAATCAGCCCCAGCATTTT.

In DNA form, the CDR3 reads TGCAGTGCTCGCCCACGGGGGGACTCTGGAAACACCATATATTTT. This sequence encodes CSARPRGDSGNTIYF. The chain employs TRBV20-1 and TRBJ1-3; perhaps TRBD1 as D (5 bases). CDR1 DFQATT and CDR2 SNEGSKA come from the germline V gene (reference sequence). V was trimmed by 5 bases and J by 0 bases, leaving 14 bases between them. The CDR3 spans 15 residues.

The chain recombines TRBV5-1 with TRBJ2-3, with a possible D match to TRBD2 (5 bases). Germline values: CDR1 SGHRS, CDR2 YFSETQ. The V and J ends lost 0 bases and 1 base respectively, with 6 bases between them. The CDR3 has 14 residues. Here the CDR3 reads CASSLAGGTDTQYF. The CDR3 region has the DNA TGCGCCAGCAGCTTGGCCGGGGGCACAGATACGCAGTATTTT.

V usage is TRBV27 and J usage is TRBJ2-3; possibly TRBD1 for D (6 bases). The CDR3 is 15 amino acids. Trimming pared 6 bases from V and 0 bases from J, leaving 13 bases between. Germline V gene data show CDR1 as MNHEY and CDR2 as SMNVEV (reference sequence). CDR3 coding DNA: TGTGCCAGCAGCCTTACAGGGAAAAGCACAGATACGCAGTATTTT. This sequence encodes CASSLTGKSTDTQYF.

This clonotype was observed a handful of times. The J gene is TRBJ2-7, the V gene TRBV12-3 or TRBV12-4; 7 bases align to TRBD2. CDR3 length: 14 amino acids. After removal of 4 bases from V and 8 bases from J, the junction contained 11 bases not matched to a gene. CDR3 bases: TGTGCCAGCAGTTCCCGCGGGAGTTCTTTGAAGCAGTACTTC. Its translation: CASSSRGSSLKQYF.

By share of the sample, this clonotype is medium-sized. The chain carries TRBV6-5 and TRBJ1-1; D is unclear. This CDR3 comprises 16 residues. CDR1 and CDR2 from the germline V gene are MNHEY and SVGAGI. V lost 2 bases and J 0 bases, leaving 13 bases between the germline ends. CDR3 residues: CASSYGFGQLNTEAFF. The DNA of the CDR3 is TGTGCCAGCAGTTACGGTTTCGGGCAGCTGAACACTGAAGCTTTCTTT.

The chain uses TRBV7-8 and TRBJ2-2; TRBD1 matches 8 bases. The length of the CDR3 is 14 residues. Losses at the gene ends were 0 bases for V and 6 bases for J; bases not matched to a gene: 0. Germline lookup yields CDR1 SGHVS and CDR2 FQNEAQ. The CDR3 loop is CASSLAQGAGELFF. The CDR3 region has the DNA TGTGCCAGCAGCTTAGCACAGGGGGCCGGGGAGCTGTTTTTT.

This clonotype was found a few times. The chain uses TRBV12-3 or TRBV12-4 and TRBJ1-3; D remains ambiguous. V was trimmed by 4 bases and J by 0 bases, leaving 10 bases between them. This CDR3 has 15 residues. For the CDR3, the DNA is TGTGCCAGCAGTTACCCGCGGGTCTCTGGAAACACCATATATTTT. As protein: CASSYPRVSGNTIYF.

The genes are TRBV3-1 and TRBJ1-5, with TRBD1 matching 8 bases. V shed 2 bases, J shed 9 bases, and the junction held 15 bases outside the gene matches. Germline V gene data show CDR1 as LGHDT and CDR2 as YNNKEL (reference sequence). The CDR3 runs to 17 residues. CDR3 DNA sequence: TGTGCCAGCAGCCAATTTCCGGTAGAGACAGGGGCTGGGCCCCAGCATTTT. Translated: CASSQFPVETGAGPQHF.

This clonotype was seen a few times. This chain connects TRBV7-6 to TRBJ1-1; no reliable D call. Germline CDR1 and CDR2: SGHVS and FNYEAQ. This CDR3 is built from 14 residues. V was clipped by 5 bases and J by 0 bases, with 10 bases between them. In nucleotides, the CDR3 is TGTGCCAGCAGCCCCAATGGACTGAACACTGAAGCTTTCTTT. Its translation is CASSPNGLNTEAFF.

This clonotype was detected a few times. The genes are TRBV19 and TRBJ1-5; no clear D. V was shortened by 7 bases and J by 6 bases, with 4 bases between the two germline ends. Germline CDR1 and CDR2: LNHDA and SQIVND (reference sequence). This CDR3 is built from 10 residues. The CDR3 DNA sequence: TGTGCCAGTAATCGTCAGCCCCAGCATTTT. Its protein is CASNRQPQHF.